What follows are 32 T cell receptor beta chains derived from one specimen sequenced in a study of T-cell reconstitution after alpha-beta-depleted transplantation in children. For TCRbeta, the library was prepared with unique molecular identifiers. TCRdb re-derived calls from the PCR reads in MiXCR, one entry per CDR3 protein. The sample holds about 350,000 distinct CDR3 sequences; 15% to 20% are singletons and the top ten take just over 40%. The material sequenced was PBMCs, mostly from graft donor cells, taken 360 days after TCRalphabeta/CD19-depleted stem cell transplant. The receptors originated from a male patient between 2 and 9 years old who had a stem cell transplant for acute lymphoblastic leukemia, so the T cells may come from the graft donor.

There are a few counts of this clonotype. V gene TRBV11-2 combines with J gene TRBJ2-5, with 9 bases aligning to TRBD1. The CDR3 runs 15 residues. V lost 5 bases to trimming and J lost 4 bases; unmatched junction nucleotides: 8. In germline, CDR1 is SGHAT, CDR2 FQNNGV. The CDR3 DNA is TGTGCCAGCAGCGCAGGACAGGGGTTACTAGAGACCCAGTACTTC. Translated, it gives CASSAGQGLLETQYF.

This rearrangement joins TRBV20-1 to TRBJ2-5; TRBD2 aligns across 8 bases. The CDR3 runs 12 residues. V lost 3 bases and J lost 12; bases outside the gene matches: 9. Germline V gene data show CDR1 as DFQATT and CDR2 as SNEGSKA (reference sequence). The CDR3 sequence is CSASPGGDYEYF. DNA of the CDR3: TGCAGTGCTAGCCCCGGGGGGGACTACGAGTACTTC.

The chain carries TRBV5-1 and TRBJ1-4; D may be TRBD1 (5 bases). This CDR3 has 15 residues. Germline CDR1 is SGHRS and CDR2 is YFSETQ. Trimming removed 4 bases at V and 4 bases at J, with 14 bases between. Written as DNA, the CDR3 is TGCGCCAGCAGCAACCGGGGCGGAGTTAATGAAAAACTGTTTTTT. This codes for CASSNRGGVNEKLFF.

Turning to this clonotype: A much larger clone lies a single base off, so this may be a read error. The V call is TRBV9, the J call TRBJ2-3, with D possibly TRBD1 on 5 matching bases. CDR3 size: 17 residues. Looked up from germline, CDR1 is SGDLS and CDR2 is YYNGEE. The CDR3 is CASSVESVQGRTDTRYF. The DNA for the CDR3 is TGTGCCAGCAGCGTAGAAAGCGTCCAGGGCCGCACAGATACGCGGTATTTT. Filled out from reference TRBV9 and TRBJ2-3, the complete variable domain reads DSGVTQTPKHLITATGQRVTLRCSPRSGDLSVYWYQQSLDQGLQFLIQYYNGEERAKGNILERFSAQQFPDLHSELNLSSLELGDSALYFCASSVESVQGRTDTRYFGPGTRLTVL.

This clonotype was observed a few times. The chain has TRBV7-2 and TRBJ2-5; weak D call: TRBD2 (5 bases). The germline V gene has CDR1 SGHTA and CDR2 FQGNSA. The ends were cut back, 7 bases at V and 1 base at J, with 10 bases in the middle. The CDR3 is 13 residues long. CDR3 sequence: CASKPGGQETQYF. The CDR3 coding sequence is TGTGCCAGCAAACCCGGAGGCCAAGAGACCCAGTACTTC.

This clonotype appeared many times. The rearrangement links TRBV5-1 to TRBJ2-3; D is unclear. The CDR3 runs to 14 residues. Germline V gives CDR1 SGHRS, CDR2 YFSETQ. V lost 3 bases to trimming and J lost 4 bases, with 12 bases between them. CDR3 DNA: TGCGCCAGCAGCTCTGGGCCTCGGCCAGATACGCAGTATTTT. It encodes CASSSGPRPDTQYF.

J is TRBJ2-1 and V is TRBV7-3, with 7 bases identical to TRBD2. J lost 16 bases, V lost 5 bases, and 14 bases had no gene match. CDR1 is SGHTA and CDR2 is FQGTGA in the germline V gene. There are 13 residues in the CDR3. The CDR3 is CASSPWGGVATFF. In nucleotides, the CDR3 is TGTGCCAGCAGCCCCTGGGGGGGAGTAGCAACCTTCTTC.

This clonotype was seen at least ten times. The rearrangement joins TRBV7-8 to TRBJ2-7; 10 bases are a match to TRBD1. CDR3 length: 15 amino acids. V lost 1 base, J lost 4 bases, and 4 bases stayed unmatched. Germline V CDR1 and CDR2: SGHVS, FQNEAQ. CDR3 protein: CASSLDGTGEYEQYF. In DNA form, the CDR3 reads TGTGCCAGCAGCTTAGACGGGACAGGGGAATACGAGCAGTACTTC.

This clonotype came up a few times. The chain joins TRBV20-1 to TRBJ2-3; tentatively, D is TRBD1 (5 bases). Trimming removed 3 bases at V and 2 bases at J, with 15 bases between. The length of the CDR3 is 15 residues. Germline assignment: CDR1 DFQATT and CDR2 SNEGSKA (reference sequence). Written as DNA, the CDR3 is TGCAGTGCTAGTAACTTACAGGACGACACAGATACGCAGTATTTT. Translation gives CSASNLQDDTDTQYF.

The chain links TRBV12-3 or TRBV12-4 to TRBJ2-1; TRBD2 aligns across 8 bases. The CDR3 has 16 amino acids. V lost 3 bases to trimming and J lost 5 bases; unmatched junction nucleotides: 9. CDR3 bases: TGTGCCAGCAGTTTGGATCGCGGGAGGCTCAACAATGAGCAGTTCTTC. This gives the protein CASSLDRGRLNNEQFF.

The chain couples TRBV7-2 to TRBJ1-2; weak D call: TRBD1 (6 bases). Germline-derived CDR1 and CDR2 are SGHTA and FQGNSA. This CDR3 comprises 15 residues. Trimming left V 2 bases short and J 7 bases short, with 17 bases between. CDR3 in DNA: TGTGCCAGCAGCTTAAATGTCGGTCCGGGGGCTGGCTACACCTTC. It yields the protein CASSLNVGPGAGYTF.

The sample holds a few counts of this clonotype. The CDR3 is CASSGTSTLRETQYF. DNA of the CDR3: TGTGCCAGCAGTGGGACTAGCACCCTTCGAGAGACCCAGTACTTC. V and J are TRBV25-1 and TRBJ2-5; 8 nucleotides line up with TRBD2. CDR3 length equals 15 residues. Germline trimming cut 4 bases from V and 4 bases from J; bases unmatched to any gene: 8. Germline CDR1 reads MGHDK; CDR2 reads SYGVNS.

This clonotype was seen a few times. This sequence joins TRBV5-6 and TRBJ1-2; no firm D call. The germline V gene has CDR1 SGHDT and CDR2 YYEEEE. The CDR3 is 15 amino acids. The V and J ends lost 0 bases and 4 bases respectively, with 13 bases between them. As DNA, the CDR3 is TGTGCCAGCAGCTTGGCCAGGAGGGATATCTATGGCTACACCTTC. This translates into CASSLARRDIYGYTF.

The chain has TRBV12-3 or TRBV12-4 and TRBJ2-7; D possibly corresponds to TRBD1 (6 bases). CDR3 size: 13 residues. V was trimmed by 6 bases and J by 2 bases, leaving 11 bases between them. CDR3 region: CASSRDKAYEQYF. The DNA for the CDR3 is TGTGCCAGCAGCCGGGACAAAGCCTACGAGCAGTACTTC.

The chain links TRBV4-2 to TRBJ2-7, with no clear D. This CDR3 contains 14 residues. Germline V lookup: CDR1 LGHNA, CDR2 YNFKEQ. The germline V and J ends were trimmed by 0 bases and 4 bases, with 10 bases remaining between them. The CDR3 is CASSQDFGEYEQYF. The CDR3 region has the DNA TGTGCCAGCAGCCAAGACTTCGGCGAGTACGAGCAGTACTTC.

The rearrangement uses TRBV24-1 and TRBJ2-5; 12 bases are shared with TRBD1. V was clipped by 9 bases and J by 5 bases; unmatched bases: 12. Germline CDR1 reads KGHDR; CDR2 reads SFDVKD. This CDR3 has 16 amino acids. The DNA for the CDR3 is TGTGCCACCTCTACGGGACAGGGGGCTTTCACGGAGACCCAGTACTTC. Amino acids: CATSTGQGAFTETQYF.

In this sample, this clonotype turned up many times. The gene calls are TRBV10-3 and TRBJ2-7; weak D call: TRBD2 (5 bases). Germline V gene lookup returns CDR1 ENHRY and CDR2 SYGVKD. V was cut by 2 bases and J by 3 bases, with 11 bases left in between. This CDR3 has 14 amino acids. The CDR3 DNA is TGTGCCATCAGTGAGGGAGCACGGGGCTACGAGCAGTACTTC. As protein: CAISEGARGYEQYF.

There are a few counts of this clonotype. This rearrangement joins TRBV6-1 to TRBJ2-2; D uncertain. Germline values: CDR1 MNHNS, CDR2 SASEGT. This CDR3 has 13 residues. V lost 8 bases and J lost 7, with 14 bases in between. The CDR3 loop is CASRLGVGGELFF. The CDR3 DNA is TGTGCCAGCCGACTGGGTGTGGGCGGGGAGCTGTTTTTT.

The CDR3 nucleotides read TGTGCCAGCAGCCAAAGACAGCAGGGCTACGAGCAGTACTTC. It is translated as CASSQRQQGYEQYF. The gene calls are TRBV4-2 and TRBJ2-7, with D possibly being TRBD1 (5 bases). Germline V gene data show CDR1 as LGHNA and CDR2 as YNFKEQ. Deletions cut 2 bases from V and 3 bases from J, with 11 bases between. CDR3 length: 14 residues.

The CDR3 bases are TGCGCCAGCAGCCCAAAAGGACTAGCGGGCCTACTCTACGAGCAGTACTTC. This sequence encodes CASSPKGLAGLLYEQYF. This chain links TRBV4-1 with TRBJ2-7, with 11 nucleotides matching TRBD2. From germline, CDR1 is MGHRA and CDR2 YSYEKL. J gave up 3 bases and V 4 bases, and 11 bases lay outside the gene matches. This CDR3 region has 17 residues.

This clonotype was counted a few times. This chain joins TRBV11-2 and TRBJ2-3; 8 bases align to TRBD2. The CDR3 has 16 amino acids. The V gene end was trimmed by 0 bases and the J gene end by 6 bases; junction bases not matched to a gene: 8. The V gene's germline CDR1 is SGHAT and CDR2 FQNNGV. This CDR3 is CASSLEGRGGADTQYF. The CDR3, as DNA: TGTGCCAGCAGCTTAGAAGGACGGGGGGGCGCGGATACGCAGTATTTT.

The chain couples TRBV4-2 to TRBJ2-5; 7 nucleotides align to TRBD1. This CDR3 is built from 15 residues. The V gene's germline CDR1 is LGHNA and CDR2 YNFKEQ. V shed 0 bases, J shed 4 bases, and the junction held 5 bases outside the gene matches. Written as DNA, the CDR3 is TGTGCCAGCAGCCAAGATGGGTCAGGGGGAGAGACCCAGTACTTC. Amino acid sequence: CASSQDGSGGETQYF.

This rearrangement joins TRBV7-2 to TRBJ1-1, with no clear D. The germline V gene encodes CDR1 SGHTA and CDR2 FQGNSA. CDR3 length equals 13 residues. V was trimmed by 1 base and J by 6 bases, leaving 9 bases between them. The CDR3 DNA reads TGTGCCAGCAGCTTAGATCGGGCAGCTGAAGCTTTCTTT. It is translated as CASSLDRAAEAFF.

This clonotype was observed a handful of times. J is TRBJ1-2 and V is TRBV5-8; D remains ambiguous. CDR1 and CDR2 (germline): SGHTS, YDEGEE. The CDR3 extends over 12 amino acids. Trimming took 6 bases from V and 0 from J, leaving 6 bases between them. The CDR3 sequence: CASTPANYGYTF. In DNA, the CDR3 is TGTGCCAGCACACCGGCTAACTATGGCTACACCTTC.

The CDR3 sequence: CSARKLAQETQYF. In DNA form, the CDR3 reads TGCAGTGCTAGAAAGCTAGCGCAAGAGACCCAGTACTTC. The rearrangement joins TRBV20-1 to TRBJ2-5; D possibly corresponds to TRBD2 (6 bases). This CDR3 comprises 13 residues. The germline gives CDR1 DFQATT, CDR2 SNEGSKA (reference sequence). The V gene lost 2 bases and the J gene lost 2 bases, with 9 bases spanning the gap.

This clonotype was observed at least ten times. The chain is built from TRBV5-4 and TRBJ2-1; 13 bases fit TRBD2. Trimming cost V 4 bases and J 8 bases; bases outside gene matches: 12. The CDR3 loop spans 17 amino acids. CDR1 and CDR2 (germline): SGHNT, YYREEE (reference sequence). CDR3 sequence: CASSRRLAGGNGDEQFF. The CDR3 DNA reads as TGTGCCAGCAGCCGCAGACTAGCGGGAGGCAACGGGGATGAGCAGTTCTTC.

This rearrangement joins TRBV29-1 to TRBJ2-2; no clear D gene. The CDR3 totals 13 residues. Per the germline V gene, CDR1 is SQVTM and CDR2 is ANQGSEA. Trimming left V 1 base short and J 6 bases short, with 9 bases between. For the CDR3, the DNA is TGCAGCGTTGAAGTAAGCATCGCCGGGGAGCTGTTTTTT. It yields the protein CSVEVSIAGELFF.

This clonotype was seen a handful of times. This chain links TRBV10-3 with TRBJ2-3; D is unresolved. Deletions cut 8 bases from V and 4 bases from J, with 19 bases between. This CDR3 contains 15 residues. The germline gives CDR1 ENHRY, CDR2 SYGVKD. The CDR3 DNA is TGTGCCATCGGGCTGGGGATGCCCCCGGCAGATACGCAGTATTTT. Amino acid sequence: CAIGLGMPPADTQYF.

This clonotype was seen at least ten times. The V call is TRBV5-4, the J call TRBJ2-5; tentative D call: TRBD2 (6 bases). The CDR3 has 15 amino acids. V lost 0 bases and J lost 2, with 11 bases in between. Germline V gene data show CDR1 as SGHNT and CDR2 as YYREEE (reference sequence). CDR3 sequence (DNA): TGTGCCAGCAGCTTGGGCCCTCGGGGGCAAGAGACCCAGTACTTC. Amino acids: CASSLGPRGQETQYF.

The chain employs TRBV6-1 and TRBJ1-3, with D tentatively TRBD1 (5 bases). Germline lookup yields CDR1 MNHNS and CDR2 SASEGT. This CDR3 spans 15 amino acids. The ends were cut back, 6 bases at V and 9 bases at J, with 21 bases in the middle. The CDR3 reads CASRQAANPEVTIYF. CDR3 DNA sequence: TGTGCCAGCAGACAGGCGGCCAACCCCGAGGTCACCATATATTTT.

The sample holds a few counts of this clonotype. The rearrangement links TRBV4-3 to TRBJ2-5, with 7 bases matching TRBD1. The CDR3 length is 17 residues. Germline trimming cut 1 base from V and 2 bases from J; bases unmatched to any gene: 10. Germline V gene data show CDR1 as LGHNA and CDR2 as YSLEER. The CDR3 reads CASSQGGRQGRQETQYF. The CDR3 DNA reads TGCGCCAGCAGCCAAGGGGGACGACAGGGCCGGCAAGAGACCCAGTACTTC.

This clonotype was picked up a small number of times. This chain connects TRBV28 to TRBJ2-5, with D tentatively TRBD1 (5 bases). Germline assignment: CDR1 MDHEN and CDR2 SYDVKM. V lost 5 bases to trimming and J lost 5 bases, with 12 bases between them. The CDR3 covers 13 residues. Here the CDR3 reads CASSIAGLETQYF. CDR3 nucleotide sequence: TGTGCCAGCAGTATAGCAGGGCTGGAGACCCAGTACTTC.